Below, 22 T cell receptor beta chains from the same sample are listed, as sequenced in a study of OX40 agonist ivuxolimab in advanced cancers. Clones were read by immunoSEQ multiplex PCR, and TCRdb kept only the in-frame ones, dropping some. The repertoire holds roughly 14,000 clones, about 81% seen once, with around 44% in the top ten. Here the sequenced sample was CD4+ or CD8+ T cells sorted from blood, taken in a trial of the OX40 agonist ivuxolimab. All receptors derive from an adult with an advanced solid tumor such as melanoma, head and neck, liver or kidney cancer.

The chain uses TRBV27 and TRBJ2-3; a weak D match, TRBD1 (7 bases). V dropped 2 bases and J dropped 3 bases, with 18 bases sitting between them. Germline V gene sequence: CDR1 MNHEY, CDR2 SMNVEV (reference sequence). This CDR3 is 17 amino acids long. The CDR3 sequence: CASSLTGAWEETDTQYF. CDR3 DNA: TGTGCCAGCAGTTTAACAGGGGCGTGGGAGGAAACAGATACGCAGTATTTT.

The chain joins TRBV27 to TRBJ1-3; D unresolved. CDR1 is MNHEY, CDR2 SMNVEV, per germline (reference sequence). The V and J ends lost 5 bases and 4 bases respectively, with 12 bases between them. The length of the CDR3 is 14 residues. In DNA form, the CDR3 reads TGTGCCAGCAGTCTTGCACCGCGGGGAAACACCATATATTTT. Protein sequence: CASSLAPRGNTIYF.

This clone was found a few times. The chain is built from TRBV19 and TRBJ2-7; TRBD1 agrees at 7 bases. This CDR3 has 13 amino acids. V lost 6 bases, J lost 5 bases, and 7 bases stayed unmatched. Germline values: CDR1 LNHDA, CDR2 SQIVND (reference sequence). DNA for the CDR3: TGTGCCAGTAGCCGAAGGGGGCAGGACGAGCAGTACTTC. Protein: CASSRRGQDEQYF.

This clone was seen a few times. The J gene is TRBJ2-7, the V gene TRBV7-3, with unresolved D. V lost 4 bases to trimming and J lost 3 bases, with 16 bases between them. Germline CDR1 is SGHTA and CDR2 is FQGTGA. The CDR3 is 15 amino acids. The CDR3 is CASSSDQLLSYEQYF. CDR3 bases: TGTGCCAGCAGCTCGGATCAATTACTTAGCTACGAGCAGTACTTC.

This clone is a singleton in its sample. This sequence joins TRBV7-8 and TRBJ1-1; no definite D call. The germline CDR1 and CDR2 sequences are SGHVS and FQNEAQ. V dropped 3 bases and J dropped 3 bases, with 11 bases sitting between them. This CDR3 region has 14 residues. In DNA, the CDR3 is TGTGCCAGCAGCTTGAACCTTAAGGACACTGAAGCTTTCTTT. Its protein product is CASSLNLKDTEAFF.

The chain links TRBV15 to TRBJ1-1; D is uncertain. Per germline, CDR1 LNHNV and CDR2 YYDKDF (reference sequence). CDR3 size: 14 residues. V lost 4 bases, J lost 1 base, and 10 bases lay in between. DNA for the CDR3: TGTGCCACCAGCATACGGGGTTCGAACACTGAAGCTTTCTTT. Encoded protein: CATSIRGSNTEAFF.

CDR3 in amino acids: CASSAPGQGRPQHF. The CDR3 DNA sequence: TGTGCCAGCAGTGCACCGGGACAGGGAAGGCCCCAGCATTTT. J is TRBJ1-5 and V is TRBV6-1; 9 bases fit TRBD1. This CDR3 spans 14 amino acids. The germline gives CDR1 MNHNS, CDR2 SASEGT. After removal of 4 bases from V and 9 bases from J, the junction contained 7 bases not matched to a gene.

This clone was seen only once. The chain's CDR3 is CASSMGYVGDQYF. The CDR3 nucleotides read TGTGCCAGTAGTATGGGGTACGTGGGGGACCAGTACTTC. This sequence joins TRBV19 and TRBJ2-5, with D perhaps being TRBD1 or TRBD2 (5 bases each). The CDR3 spans 13 residues. Trimming pared 3 bases from V and 10 bases from J, leaving 15 bases between. The germline CDR1 and CDR2 sequences are LNHDA and SQIVND (reference sequence).

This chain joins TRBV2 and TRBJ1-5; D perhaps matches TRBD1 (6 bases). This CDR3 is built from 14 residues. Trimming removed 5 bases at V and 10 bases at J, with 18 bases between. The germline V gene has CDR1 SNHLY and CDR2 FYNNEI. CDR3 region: CASSPGHPLGPQHF. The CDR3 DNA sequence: TGTGCCAGCAGTCCGGGACACCCCCTTGGTCCCCAGCATTTT.

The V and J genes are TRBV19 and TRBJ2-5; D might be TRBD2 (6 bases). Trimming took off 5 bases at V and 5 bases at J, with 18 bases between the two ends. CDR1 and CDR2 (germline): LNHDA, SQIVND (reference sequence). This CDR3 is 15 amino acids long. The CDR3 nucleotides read TGTGCCAGTAGTGGTCGATCGGGGGTAGGGGAGACCCAGTACTTC. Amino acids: CASSGRSGVGETQYF. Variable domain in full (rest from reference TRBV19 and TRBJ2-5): DGGITQSPKYLFRKEGQNVTLSCEQNLNHDAMYWYRQDPGQGLRLIYYSQIVNDFQKGDIAEGYSVSREKKESFPLTVTSAQKNPTAFYLCASSGRSGVGETQYFGPGTRLLVL.

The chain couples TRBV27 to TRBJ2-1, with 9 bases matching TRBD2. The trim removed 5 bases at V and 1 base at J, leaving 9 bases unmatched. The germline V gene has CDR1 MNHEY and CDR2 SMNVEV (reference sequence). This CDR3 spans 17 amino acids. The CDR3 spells CASSLLAGEGSYNEQFF. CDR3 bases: TGTGCCAGCAGTCTGTTAGCGGGAGAAGGGTCCTACAATGAGCAGTTCTTC.

CDR3 nucleotides: TGTGCCAGCAGTGAAGGGGTAGAGCTAAACATTCAGTACTTC. Translation gives CASSEGVELNIQYF. The chain employs TRBV6-1 and TRBJ2-4; D remains ambiguous. Per the germline V gene, CDR1 is MNHNS and CDR2 is SASEGT. CDR3 size: 14 residues. Trimming cost V 1 base and J 6 bases, with 10 bases left between them.

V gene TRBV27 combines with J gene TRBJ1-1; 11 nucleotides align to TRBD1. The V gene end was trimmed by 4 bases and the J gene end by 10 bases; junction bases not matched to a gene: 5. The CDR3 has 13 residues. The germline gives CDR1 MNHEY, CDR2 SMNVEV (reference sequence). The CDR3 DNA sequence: TGTGCCAGCAGTTCAGGACAGGGGGCGGGAGCTTTCTTT. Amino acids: CASSSGQGAGAFF.

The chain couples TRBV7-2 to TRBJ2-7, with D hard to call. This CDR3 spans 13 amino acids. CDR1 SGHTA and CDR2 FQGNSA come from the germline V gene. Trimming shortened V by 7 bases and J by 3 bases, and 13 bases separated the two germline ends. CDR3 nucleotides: TGTGCCAGCAACGGACCGATTGACTACGAGCAGTACTTC. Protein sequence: CASNGPIDYEQYF.

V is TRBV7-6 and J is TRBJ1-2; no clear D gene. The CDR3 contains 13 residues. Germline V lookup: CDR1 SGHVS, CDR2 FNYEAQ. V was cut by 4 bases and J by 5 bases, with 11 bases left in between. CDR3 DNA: TGTGCCAGCAGCTCCCAACGGGAGTATGGCTACACCTTC. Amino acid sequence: CASSSQREYGYTF.

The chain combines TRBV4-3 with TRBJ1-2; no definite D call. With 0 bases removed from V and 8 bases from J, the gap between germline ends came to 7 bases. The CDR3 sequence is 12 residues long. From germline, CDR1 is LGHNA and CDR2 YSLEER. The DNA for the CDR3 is TGCGCCAGCAGCCAAGACAATAAAGGCTACACCTTC. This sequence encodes CASSQDNKGYTF.

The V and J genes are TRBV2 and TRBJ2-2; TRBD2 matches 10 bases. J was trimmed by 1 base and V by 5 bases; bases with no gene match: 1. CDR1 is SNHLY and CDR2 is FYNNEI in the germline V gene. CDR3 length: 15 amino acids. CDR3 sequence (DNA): TGTGCCAGCAGTTGGACTAGCGGGAACACCGGGGAGCTGTTTTTT. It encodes CASSWTSGNTGELFF.

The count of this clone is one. The CDR3: CASSVLSGGGETQYF. The DNA of the CDR3 is TGTGCCAGCAGTGTGCTCAGCGGGGGGGGTGAGACCCAGTACTTC. The chain links TRBV27 to TRBJ2-5; 10 bases map to TRBD2. Germline CDR1 reads MNHEY; CDR2 reads SMNVEV (reference sequence). V dropped 5 bases and J dropped 5; count of bases not matched to a gene: 8. The CDR3 runs to 15 residues.

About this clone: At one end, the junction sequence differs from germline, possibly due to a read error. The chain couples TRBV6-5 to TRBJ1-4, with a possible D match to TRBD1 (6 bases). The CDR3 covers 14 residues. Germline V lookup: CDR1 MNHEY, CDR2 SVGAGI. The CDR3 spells CASSPQGPMKNLFF. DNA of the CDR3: TGTGCCAGCAGTCCACAGGGTCCGATGAAAAATCTGTTTTTT.

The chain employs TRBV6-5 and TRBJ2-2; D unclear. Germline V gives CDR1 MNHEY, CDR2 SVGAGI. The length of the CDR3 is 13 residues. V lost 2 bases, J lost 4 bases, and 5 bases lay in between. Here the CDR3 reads CASSYISTGELFF. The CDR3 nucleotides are TGTGCCAGCAGTTACATAAGCACCGGGGAGCTGTTTTTT.

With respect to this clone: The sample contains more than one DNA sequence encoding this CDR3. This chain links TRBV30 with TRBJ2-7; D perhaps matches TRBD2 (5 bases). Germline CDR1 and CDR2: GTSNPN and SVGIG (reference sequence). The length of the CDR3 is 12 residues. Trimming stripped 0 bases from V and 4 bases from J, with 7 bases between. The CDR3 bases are TGTGCCTGGAGTGTTCGGGGTTACGAGCAGTACTTC. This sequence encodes CAWSVRGYEQYF. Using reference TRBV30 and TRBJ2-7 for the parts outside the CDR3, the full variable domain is SQTIHQWPATLVQPVGSPLSLECTVEGTSNPNLYWYRQAAGRGLQLLFYSVGIGQISSEVPQNLSASRPQDRQFILSSKKLLLSDSGFYLCAWSVRGYEQYFGPGTRLTVT.

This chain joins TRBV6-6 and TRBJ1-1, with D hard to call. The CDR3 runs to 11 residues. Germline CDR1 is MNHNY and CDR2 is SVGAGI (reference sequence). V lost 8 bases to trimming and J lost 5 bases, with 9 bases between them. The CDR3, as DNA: TGTGCCAGCGCCGTGGGAACTGAAGCTTTCTTT. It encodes CASAVGTEAFF.